Below are 3 T cell receptor beta chains sequenced from a single sample in a study of blood T cell repertoires in COVID-19. Clones were sequenced by immunoSEQ multiplex PCR, and TCRdb holds only the in-frame ones, with some missing. Altogether under 250,000 clones are present, approximately 85% being singletons, with the ten largest covering approximately 5.6%. The sequenced sample consisted of peripheral blood. These receptors originate from a woman in her 70s with COVID-19, enrolled during active disease.

The chain recombines TRBV19 with TRBJ1-6; no firm D call. The CDR3 contains 15 residues. CDR1 is LNHDA, CDR2 SQIVND, per germline (reference sequence). V dropped 0 bases and J dropped 7 bases, with 10 bases sitting between them. The CDR3 DNA is TGTGCCAGTAGTATAGAGGCGACAAGAAATTCACCCCTCCACTTT. It is translated as CASSIEATRNSPLHF.

The chain carries TRBV5-8 and TRBJ1-5; 7 bases are a match to TRBD1. The CDR3 extends over 14 amino acids. V shed 4 bases, J shed 2 bases, and the junction held 3 bases outside the gene matches. Germline V CDR1 and CDR2: SGHTS, YDEGEE. The CDR3 bases are TGTGCCAGCAGCAGGGGACAGCGCAATCAGCCCCAGCATTTT. As protein: CASSRGQRNQPQHF.

This chain connects TRBV7-2 to TRBJ2-7; 11 nucleotides match TRBD2. Germline V CDR1 and CDR2: SGHTA, FQGNSA. The CDR3 covers 16 residues. With 5 bases clipped from V and 4 bases from J, the junction kept 10 bases outside the gene matches. CDR3: CASSPDVAGGTYEQYF. CDR3 nucleotides: TGTGCCAGCAGCCCCGACGTAGCGGGAGGGACGTACGAGCAGTACTTC.